Sequencing of this TCR beta chain was carried out in a study of T cells in Graves' hyperthyroidism and ophthalmopathy. Clinical symptoms, serum thyroxine, TRAb, thyroid ultrasound and orbital computed tomography established diagnosis. The CDR3 consists of 11 residues. Germline CDR1 is DFQATT and CDR2 is SNEGSKA (reference sequence). V was clipped by 1 base and J by 12 bases, with 10 bases between them. The CDR3 regions of TCR beta were amplified from RNA transcripts. HTBI primers were the set used in a first-round RT-PCR of the TCR CDR3. TCRdb ran MiXCR on the multiplex PCR reads and lists one entry per CDR3 protein. Among about 290,000 distinct CDR3 sequences, about a sixth were seen once, and the ten largest hold around 55%. This clonotype came up a few times.

Sequenced: blood. The source is a woman aged 55-75 years with Graves' ophthalmopathy. The chain employs TRBV20-1 and TRBJ2-1; D remains ambiguous. This chain's CDR3 is CSARGLIGQFF. The CDR3 DNA follows: TGCAGTGCTAGAGGGTTAATTGGGCAGTTCTTC.